This T cell receptor beta chain was captured in a study of blood T cell repertoires in COVID-19. The overall study: The origin of the acute and convalescent COVID-19 samples was the United States, Italy and Spain.

Profiled with immunoSEQ multiplex PCR; TCRdb holds only in-frame clones, not every one. The repertoire holds roughly 140,000 clones, with under 90% as singletons. The sequencing sample was made of peripheral blood. The sequence was obtained from a man aged 65 to 79 who had recovered from COVID-19.

The DNA for the CDR3 is TGTGCCAGCAGCTTAGTCGGTTTCTCCGTCGACGAGCAGTACTTC. This sequence encodes CASSLVGFSVDEQYF. The chain employs TRBV7-8 and TRBJ2-7; D is unresolved. Germline V gene data show CDR1 as SGHVS and CDR2 as FQNEAQ. Between the trimmed V and J ends, which lost 1 base and 5 bases, there was a span of 15 bases. CDR3 size: 15 residues.